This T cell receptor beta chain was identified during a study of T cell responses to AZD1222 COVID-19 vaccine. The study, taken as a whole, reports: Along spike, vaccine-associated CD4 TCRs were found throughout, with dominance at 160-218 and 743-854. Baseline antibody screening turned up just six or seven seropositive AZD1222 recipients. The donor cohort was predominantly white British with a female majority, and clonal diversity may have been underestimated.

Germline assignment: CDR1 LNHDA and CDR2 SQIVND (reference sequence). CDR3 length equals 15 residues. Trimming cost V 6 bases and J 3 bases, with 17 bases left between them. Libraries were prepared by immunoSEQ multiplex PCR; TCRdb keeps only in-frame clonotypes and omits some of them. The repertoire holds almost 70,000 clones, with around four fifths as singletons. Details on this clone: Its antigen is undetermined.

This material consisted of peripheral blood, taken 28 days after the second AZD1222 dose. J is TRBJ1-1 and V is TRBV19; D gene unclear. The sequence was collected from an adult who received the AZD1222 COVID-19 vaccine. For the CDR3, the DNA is TGTGCCAGTAGACGGGCGGCCCCCGGGGACACTGAAGCTTTCTTT. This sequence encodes CASRRAAPGDTEAFF. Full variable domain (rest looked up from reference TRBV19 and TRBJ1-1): DGGITQSPKYLFRKEGQNVTLSCEQNLNHDAMYWYRQDPGQGLRLIYYSQIVNDFQKGDIAEGYSVSREKKESFPLTVTSAQKNPTAFYLCASRRAAPGDTEAFFGQGTRLTVV.